The text below deals with one T cell receptor (beta chain). No antigen is known for it. The assay was immunoSEQ multiplex PCR, and TCRdb's table has in-frame clones only and misses some. The sample holds tens of thousands of clones, 75% to 90% seen once. Enrollment shut out patients with autoimmune disease history or systemic immunosuppression. The CDR3 runs to 17 residues. Germline values: CDR1 SGHDT, CDR2 YYEEEE. The ends lost 2 bases at V and 0 bases at J; junction bases unmatched: 9. This record belongs to a study of OX40 agonist ivuxolimab in advanced cancers. Study-wide results and caveats: The 0.1-3.0 mg/kg partial responders had among the lowest clonal expansion. Relative to CD4+ cells, CD8+ T cells on average had more expanded clones.

The rearrangement joins TRBV5-6 to TRBJ2-7, with 9 bases aligning to TRBD2. The sample was CD4+ or CD8+ T cells sorted from blood, taken in a trial of the OX40 agonist ivuxolimab. The source of this sequence is an adult with an advanced solid tumor such as melanoma, head and neck, liver or kidney cancer. The CDR3 DNA reads as TGTGCCAGCAGCTTCGGTCCTAGCGGGGCGCGCTCCTACGAGCAGTACTTC. Its translation is CASSFGPSGARSYEQYF. Full variable domain (rest looked up from reference TRBV5-6 and TRBJ2-7): DAGVTQSPTHLIKTRGQQVTLRCSPKSGHDTVSWYQQALGQGPQFIFQYYEEEERQRGNFPDRFSGHQFPNYSSELNVNALLLGDSALYLCASSFGPSGARSYEQYFGPGTRLTVT.